The T cell receptor (beta chain) under discussion was sequenced for a study of T-cell reconstitution after alpha-beta-depleted transplantation in children. Broader study findings: Some patients' high day-60 TCRbeta diversity was traced to surviving recipient T cells and thymic progenitors. At around two months after transplant, the alpha-beta T cells were reportedly derived from several hundred expanded clones that came from non-depleted graft cells.

This CDR3 has 13 residues. Germline CDR1 and CDR2: MDHEN and SYDVKM. V gave up 5 bases and J gave up 3 bases, with 11 bases separating them. Regarding this clonotype: Its antigen is still unknown.

Unique molecular identifiers tagged the TCRbeta library. From the PCR reads, TCRdb called clonotypes with MiXCR, one entry per CDR3 protein. The repertoire has about 640,000 distinct CDR3 sequences, over 10% of them found once; the top ten carry around 2.2%. The rearrangement joins TRBV28 to TRBJ2-7, with TRBD1 as a possible D gene (6 bases). The sequence was obtained from a male patient between 10 and 17 years old who had a stem cell transplant for acute myeloid leukemia, so the T cells may come from the graft donor. This material consisted of PBMCs, mostly from graft donor cells, taken 360 days after TCRalphabeta/CD19-depleted stem cell transplant. CDR3: CASSPNRDYEQYF. CDR3 DNA: TGTGCCAGCAGTCCTAACAGGGACTACGAGCAGTACTTC.